This T cell receptor beta chain was sequenced in a study of T cells in Graves' hyperthyroidism and ophthalmopathy. Overall study results and limits: Among clonotypes expanded in thyroid above 0.001, most were also found in blood.

Template material for amplifying TCR beta CDR3 regions consisted of RNA transcripts. TCR CDR3 underwent first-round RT-PCR with the HTBI primer set. One entry per CDR3 protein results from TCRdb running MiXCR on the multiplex PCR reads. The sample includes over 500,000 distinct CDR3 sequences, more than 15% seen only once; the top ten take 15% to 20%. The CDR3 is made up of 12 amino acids. Germline V gives CDR1 SQVTM, CDR2 ANQGSEA. Between the trimmed V and J ends, which lost 3 bases and 3 bases, there was a span of 9 bases. In this sample, this clonotype turned up a few times. Its specificity is not known. Patients showing uncontrolled infection, other autoimmune disease, pregnancy or lactation were ineligible. Clinical symptoms, serum thyroxine, TRAb, thyroid ultrasound and orbital computed tomography established diagnosis. A roughly 9.3 ml volume of fresh peripheral blood provided the PBMCs.

This sequence originates from a woman aged 18-29 years with Graves' ophthalmopathy. V usage is TRBV29-1 and J usage is TRBJ2-7, with D unresolved. The sequenced sample consisted of blood. For the CDR3, the DNA is TGCAGCGTTGACGACTTAGGCTACGAGCAGTACTTC. Its protein is CSVDDLGYEQYF.